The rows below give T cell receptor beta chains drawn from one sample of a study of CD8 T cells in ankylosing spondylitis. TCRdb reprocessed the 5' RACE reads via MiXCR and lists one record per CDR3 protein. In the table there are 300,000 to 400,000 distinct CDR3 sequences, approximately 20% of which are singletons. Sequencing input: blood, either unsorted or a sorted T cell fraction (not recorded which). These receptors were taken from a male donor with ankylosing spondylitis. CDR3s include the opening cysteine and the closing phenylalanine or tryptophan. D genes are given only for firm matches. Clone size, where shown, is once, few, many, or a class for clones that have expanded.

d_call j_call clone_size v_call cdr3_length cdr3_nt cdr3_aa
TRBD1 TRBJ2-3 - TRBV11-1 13 TGTGCCAGCCGGTTCGACAGGGTAAATACGCAGTATTTT CASRFDRVNTQYF
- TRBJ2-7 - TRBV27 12 TGTGCCAGTTTAGAGGGGCCTGTGAAGCAGTACTTC CASLEGPVKQYF
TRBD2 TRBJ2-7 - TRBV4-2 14 TGTGCCAGCCAGCAGGTAGCGGGAGCCTACGAGCAGTACTTC CASQQVAGAYEQYF
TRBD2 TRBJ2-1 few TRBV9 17 TGTGCCAGCAGCGTAGGGGTCAAAGCGGGGCCAGATAATGAGCAGTTCTTC CASSVGVKAGPDNEQFF
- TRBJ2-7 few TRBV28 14 TGTGCCAGCAGTTCCGGACAGCCTCTCTACGAGCAGTACTTC CASSSGQPLYEQYF
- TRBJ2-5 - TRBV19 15 TGTGCCAGTAGTATAAAACCCCGAGGTCAGGAGACCCAGTACTTC CASSIKPRGQETQYF
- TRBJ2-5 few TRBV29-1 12 TGCAGCGTTCGACAGTTCCAAGAGACCCAGTACTTC CSVRQFQETQYF
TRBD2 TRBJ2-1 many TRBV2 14 TGTGCCAGCAGGGGGAGGAGCGGGAGGCGGGAGCAGTTCTTC CASRGRSGRREQFF
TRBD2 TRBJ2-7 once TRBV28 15 TGTGCCAGCAGTCATCGACTAGCGGGATCCCACGAGCAGTACTTC CASSHRLAGSHEQYF
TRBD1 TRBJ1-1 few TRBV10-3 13 TGTGCCATCAGCCTCAGACAGGGTTCCGAAGCTTTCTTT CAISLRQGSEAFF
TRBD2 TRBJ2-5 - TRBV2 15 TGTGCCAGCAGTGGACTAGCGGGAGTATTGGAGACCCAGTACTTC CASSGLAGVLETQYF
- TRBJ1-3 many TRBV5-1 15 TGCGCCAGCAGCTTAACAGGGTCGGCTGGAAACACCATATATTTT CASSLTGSAGNTIYF
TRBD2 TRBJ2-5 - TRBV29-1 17 TGCAGCGTTCTCGAGCGGGGGCCCCTGATGGTGCAAGAGACCCAGTACTTC CSVLERGPLMVQETQYF
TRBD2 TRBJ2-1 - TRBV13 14 TGTGCCAGCAGCTTTATGACTAGCGGCAATGAGCAGTTCTTC CASSFMTSGNEQFF
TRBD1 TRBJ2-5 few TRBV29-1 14 TGCAGCGTTGCCGGGACAGGGGGCGGAAAGACCCAGTACTTC CSVAGTGGGKTQYF
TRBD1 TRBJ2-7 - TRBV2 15 TGTGCCAGCAGTCAACCGGGACAGGCGACCTACGAGCAGTACTTC CASSQPGQATYEQYF
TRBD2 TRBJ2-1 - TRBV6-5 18 TGTGCCAGCAGTTACCCATTTGGACTAGCGGGCTCTTACAATGAGCAGTTCTTC CASSYPFGLAGSYNEQFF
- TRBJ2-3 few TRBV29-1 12 TGCAGCGTTGAAGTCAGGGGAGATACGCAGTATTTT CSVEVRGDTQYF
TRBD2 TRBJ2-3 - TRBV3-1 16 TGTGCCAGCAGCCATCTCACTAGCGGGAGGCCGGATACGCAGTATTTT CASSHLTSGRPDTQYF
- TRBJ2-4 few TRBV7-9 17 TGTGCCAGCAGCTTAGTTAACGGGAGAGTGAACAAAAACATTCAGTACTTC CASSLVNGRVNKNIQYF
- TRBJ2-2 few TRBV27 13 TGTGCCAGCAGTTCCCCGGTCACCGGGGAGCTGTTTTTT CASSSPVTGELFF
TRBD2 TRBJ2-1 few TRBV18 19 TGTGCCAGCTCACCATCCCCCAGCGGGACGGCCGAGTCCTACAATGAGCAGTTCTTC CASSPSPSGTAESYNEQFF
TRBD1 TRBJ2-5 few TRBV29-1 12 TGCAGCGTGGGACAGATCAAAGAGACCCAGTACTTC CSVGQIKETQYF
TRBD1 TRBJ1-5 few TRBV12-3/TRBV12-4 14 TGTGCCAGCAGGACAGGGAATAGCAATCAGCCCCAGCATTTT CASRTGNSNQPQHF
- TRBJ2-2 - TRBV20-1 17 TGCAGTGCTAGAGATCCCACTCTGGGGGGGCTCACCGGGGAGCTGTTTTTT CSARDPTLGGLTGELFF
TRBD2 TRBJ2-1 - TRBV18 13 TGTGCCAGCTCCCACGGGACTAGCGATGAGCAGTTCTTC CASSHGTSDEQFF
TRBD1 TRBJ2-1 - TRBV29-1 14 TGCAGCGCCCTGGGACAGGGGGGTAACAATGAGCAGTTCTTC CSALGQGGNNEQFF
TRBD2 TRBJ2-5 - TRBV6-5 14 TGTGCCAGCAGTTACTCTAGCGGGGAAGAGACCCAGTACTTC CASSYSSGEETQYF
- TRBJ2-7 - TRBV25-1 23 TGTGCCAGTTCAACCTTCTACCCCAAGTTCGGGAGTCGTAAACGGGAGCTCACTTACGAGCAGTACTTC CASSTFYPKFGSRKRELTYEQYF
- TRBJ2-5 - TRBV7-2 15 TGTGCCAGCAGCTACGATTCAGGCGGATCGGAGACCCAGTACTTC CASSYDSGGSETQYF
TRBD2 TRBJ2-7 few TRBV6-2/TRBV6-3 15 TGTGCCAGCAAGTTCGTTGCTAGCGGTTACTACGAGCAGTACTTC CASKFVASGYYEQYF
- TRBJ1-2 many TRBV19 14 TGTGCCAGTTCTAAGAGCAGGGAGAACTATGGCTACACCTTC CASSKSRENYGYTF
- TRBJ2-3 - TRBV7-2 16 TGTGCCAGCAGCATAGGAGGTTCGACTAGCACAGATACGCAGTATTTT CASSIGGSTSTDTQYF
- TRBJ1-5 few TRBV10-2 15 TGCGCCAGCAGTGAGTCAGGGCACAGAGGACAGCCCCAGCATTTT CASSESGHRGQPQHF
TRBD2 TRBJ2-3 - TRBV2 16 TGTGCCAGCAGTGATAATAGACTAGCCTCCGGAGATACGCAGTATTTT CASSDNRLASGDTQYF
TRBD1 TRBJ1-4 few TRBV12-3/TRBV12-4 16 TGTGCCAGCAGTTACAGTACCGGGACAGGGGACGAAAAACTGTTTTTT CASSYSTGTGDEKLFF
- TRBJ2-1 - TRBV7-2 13 TGTGCCAGCAGCCCCGGCAGAAACTTTGAGCAGTTCTTC CASSPGRNFEQFF
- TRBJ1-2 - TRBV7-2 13 TGTGCCAGCAGCTTAGGGATTTCCTATGGCTACACCTTC CASSLGISYGYTF
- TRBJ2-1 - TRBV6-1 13 TGTGGCGGCCGACAGAGCTCCTACAATGAGCAGTTCTTC CGGRQSSYNEQFF
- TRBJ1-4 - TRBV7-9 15 TGTGCCAGCAGCTTGGGCGGCAGGAACGATGAAAAACTGTTTTTT CASSLGGRNDEKLFF
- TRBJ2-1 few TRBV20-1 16 TGCAGTGCCCGCGAAGAAGCGTACTACTCAGAGAATGAGCAGTTCTTC CSAREEAYYSENEQFF
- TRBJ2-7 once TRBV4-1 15 TGCGCCAGCAGCCATCGGCTAGCGCCTTCCTACGAGCAGTACTTC CASSHRLAPSYEQYF
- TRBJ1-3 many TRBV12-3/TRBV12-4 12 TGTGCCAGTCACAGCTCTGGAAACACCATATATTTT CASHSSGNTIYF
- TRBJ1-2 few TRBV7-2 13 TGTGCCAGCAGCTTTGGCCCTAACTATGGCTACACCTTC CASSFGPNYGYTF
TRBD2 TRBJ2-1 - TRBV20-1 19 TGCAGTGCTAGACTATCTAGCGGGACCTGGGGGAGCTCCTACAATGAGCAGTTCTTC CSARLSSGTWGSSYNEQFF
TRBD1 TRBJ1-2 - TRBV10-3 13 TGTGCCATCAGTGGCCGGACAGGCTATGGCTACACCTTC CAISGRTGYGYTF
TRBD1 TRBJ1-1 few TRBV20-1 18 TGCAGTGCTAGGCCCCAGGGGGTATCGTCTTGGGTGAACACTGAAGCTTTCTTT CSARPQGVSSWVNTEAFF
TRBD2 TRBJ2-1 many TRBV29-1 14 TGCAGCGCTCGGCTAGCGGGGTCCTACAATGAGCAGTTCTTC CSARLAGSYNEQFF
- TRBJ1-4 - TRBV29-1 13 TGCAGCGTTGAACACGGGGCTGGGGAAAAACTGTTTTTT CSVEHGAGEKLFF